This T cell receptor beta chain was retrieved from a study of blood T cells in healthy people across ages. A sample-barcoded 5' primer and a J-beta primer mix were used in a second PCR of about 7 to 12 cycles. The template-switch adaptor, which had 12 random nucleotides, put a tag on each cDNA molecule. TCRdb re-derived calls from the 5' RACE reads in MiXCR, one entry per CDR3 protein. The sample gives about 780,000 distinct CDR3 sequences, less than 60% of which show up once; around 18% is in the top ten. The CDR3 totals 13 residues. Germline V CDR1 and CDR2: SGHTA, FQGTGA. The ends were cut back, 5 bases at V and 12 bases at J, with 17 bases in the middle.

The TCR was taken from an elderly man in good health. The chain links TRBV7-3 to TRBJ2-1; a weak D match, TRBD2 (7 bases). The sample consisted of blood. The CDR3: CASSLKGGGGQFF. The CDR3 DNA reads TGTGCCAGCAGCCTCAAGGGCGGGGGCGGGCAGTTCTTC.